These 32 T cell receptor beta chains originate from one sample sequenced in a study of OX40 agonist ivuxolimab in advanced cancers. TCRdb keeps only in-frame clones here, not all; method: immunoSEQ multiplex PCR. The data contain 69,000 or so clones, approximately 83% of them singletons. Sequencing was performed on CD4+ or CD8+ T cells sorted from blood, taken in a trial of the OX40 agonist ivuxolimab. The receptors were sampled from an adult with an advanced solid tumor such as melanoma, head and neck, liver or kidney cancer.

The V and J genes are TRBV19 and TRBJ1-2, with TRBD1 matching 9 bases. The ends lost 5 bases at V and 6 bases at J; junction bases unmatched: 13. This CDR3 comprises 16 residues. Germline loops: CDR1 LNHDA, CDR2 SQIVND (reference sequence). CDR3 sequence (DNA): TGTGCCAGTAGTCCAGACGACAGGGGGAATGGGAATGGCTACACCTTC. Residues: CASSPDDRGNGNGYTF.

V and J are TRBV5-1 and TRBJ1-1, with a tentative D call TRBD1 (6 bases). CDR3 length: 14 amino acids. Germline V gene data show CDR1 as SGHRS and CDR2 as YFSETQ. The V and J ends lost 2 bases and 1 base respectively, with 9 bases between them. In DNA form, the CDR3 reads TGCGCCAGCAGCTTTACACAGGGGAACACTGAAGCTTTCTTT. Amino acids: CASSFTQGNTEAFF.

The chain couples TRBV7-6 to TRBJ1-3, with D possibly TRBD1 on 5 matching bases. This CDR3 is 15 amino acids long. Trimming pared 1 base from V and 1 base from J, leaving 8 bases between. CDR1 and CDR2 from the germline V gene are SGHVS and FNYEAQ. The DNA of the CDR3 is TGTGCCAGCAGCTTAGACAGGAGGTCTGGAAACACCATATATTTT. Protein sequence: CASSLDRRSGNTIYF.

The chain is built from TRBV7-2 and TRBJ1-2; 7 nucleotides line up with TRBD1. V was pared by 1 base and J by 6 bases, with 2 bases of the junction left unmatched. Germline assignment: CDR1 SGHTA and CDR2 FQGNSA. The CDR3 totals 13 residues. CDR3 DNA sequence: TGTGCCAGCAGCTTAGGGACAGGCGATGGCTACACCTTC. Translation: CASSLGTGDGYTF.

The gene calls are TRBV11-2 and TRBJ1-1; D uncertain. CDR1 and CDR2 (germline): SGHAT, FQNNGV. Between the trimmed V and J ends, which lost 5 bases and 1 base, there was a span of 17 bases. The CDR3 totals 16 residues. CDR3 nucleotide sequence: TGTGCCAGCAGCCCTACCGAAGTGAGAAAGAACACTGAAGCTTTCTTT. The encoded protein is CASSPTEVRKNTEAFF.

The J gene is TRBJ1-4, the V gene TRBV19; D may be TRBD1 (6 bases). CDR1 is LNHDA, CDR2 SQIVND, per germline (reference sequence). The CDR3 sequence is 13 residues long. The germline V and J ends were trimmed by 9 bases and 0 bases, with 8 bases remaining between them. The CDR3 loop is CASTGTTNEKLFF. CDR3 DNA: TGTGCCAGCACAGGGACAACTAATGAAAAACTGTTTTTT.

This clone was detected only a few times. The chain is built from TRBV7-2 and TRBJ1-2; D perhaps matches TRBD1 (5 bases). The CDR3 consists of 14 residues. Trimming pared 4 bases from V and 3 bases from J, leaving 12 bases between. The V gene's germline CDR1 is SGHTA and CDR2 FQGNSA. The CDR3 reads CASSSSRADYGYTF. CDR3 coding DNA: TGTGCCAGCAGCTCCTCCAGGGCAGACTATGGCTACACCTTC.

The gene calls are TRBV30 and TRBJ2-3, with 11 bases lining up with TRBD2. This CDR3 is built from 16 residues. Germline CDR1 reads GTSNPN; CDR2 reads SVGIG (reference sequence). The V and J ends lost 2 bases and 6 bases, in that order; junction bases with no gene match: 10. In nucleotides, the CDR3 is TGTGCCTGGAGTCGGGTGCTAGCGGGGGGCGGGGATACGCAGTATTTT. Protein: CAWSRVLAGGGDTQYF.

The gene calls are TRBV7-2 and TRBJ1-4, with 9 bases matching TRBD1. CDR1 is SGHTA, CDR2 FQGNSA, per germline. The CDR3 has 14 residues. The trim removed 5 bases at V and 7 bases at J, leaving 5 bases unmatched. In DNA form, the CDR3 reads TGTGCCAGCAGCCCGGGACAGGGAAGTGAAAAACTGTTTTTT. It yields the protein CASSPGQGSEKLFF.

The chain recombines TRBV4-1 with TRBJ1-2, with TRBD1 matching over 8 bases. The germline gives CDR1 MGHRA, CDR2 YSYEKL. V dropped 1 base and J dropped 7; count of bases not matched to a gene: 5. This CDR3 is built from 14 residues. This CDR3 reads CASSQGTGNRGYTF. CDR3 sequence (DNA): TGCGCCAGCAGCCAAGGGACAGGGAATCGTGGCTACACCTTC.

This chain links TRBV5-6 with TRBJ2-2; 7 nucleotides match TRBD1. V lost 1 base to trimming and J lost 0 bases; unmatched junction nucleotides: 0. The length of the CDR3 is 15 residues. CDR1 is SGHDT, CDR2 YYEEEE, per germline. CDR3 loop: CASSLQGANTGELFF. The CDR3 DNA reads as TGTGCCAGCAGCTTGCAGGGGGCGAACACCGGGGAGCTGTTTTTT.

This clone was detected only once. The gene calls are TRBV27 and TRBJ2-2; no firm D call. V gave up 4 bases and J gave up 3 bases, with 21 bases separating them. CDR1 is MNHEY and CDR2 is SMNVEV in the germline V gene (reference sequence). The CDR3 totals 18 residues. The CDR3, as DNA: TGTGCCAGCAGTTCAACCTCAAGGCGGCTCTCGGACACCGGGGAGCTGTTTTTT. It yields the protein CASSSTSRRLSDTGELFF.

The chain links TRBV9 to TRBJ1-2, with D tentatively TRBD1 (5 bases). V was pared by 0 bases and J by 4 bases, with 16 bases between. The CDR3 spans 16 residues. The germline V gene encodes CDR1 SGDLS and CDR2 YYNGEE. CDR3: CASSVDLRDSIYGYTF. The CDR3 DNA follows: TGTGCCAGCAGCGTAGACCTTAGAGACAGCATCTATGGCTACACCTTC.

This clone was picked up a small number of times. The chain employs TRBV19 and TRBJ2-7; D not resolved. The CDR3 consists of 14 residues. Trimming cost V 5 bases and J 4 bases, with 15 bases left between them. Germline CDR1 LNHDA, CDR2 SQIVND (reference sequence). For the CDR3, the DNA is TGTGCCAGTAGTGCAGGATTGGCCCGTTACGAGCAGTACTTC. Translating it yields CASSAGLARYEQYF.

The V gene is TRBV6-5, the J gene TRBJ2-1, with D unresolved. CDR3 length equals 13 residues. Germline V gives CDR1 MNHEY, CDR2 SVGAGI. The ends were cut back, 6 bases at V and 0 bases at J, with 6 bases in the middle. The CDR3: CASRASSYNEQFF. CDR3 DNA: TGTGCCAGCAGGGCCTCCTCCTACAATGAGCAGTTCTTC.

The chain employs TRBV9 and TRBJ2-5; 11 nucleotides match TRBD2. From germline, CDR1 is SGDLS and CDR2 YYNGEE. This CDR3 has 18 amino acids. V dropped 0 bases and J dropped 4; count of bases not matched to a gene: 11. The CDR3 DNA sequence: TGTGCCAGCAGCGTAGGGGTTGGAGCTAGCGGGAGGAGAGAGACCCAGTACTTC. It yields the protein CASSVGVGASGRRETQYF.

V and J are TRBV11-2 and TRBJ2-7, with a tentative D call TRBD1 (6 bases). Trimming pared 4 bases from V and 6 bases from J, leaving 10 bases between. The CDR3 covers 12 residues. Germline V gene data show CDR1 as SGHAT and CDR2 as FQNNGV. The CDR3 coding sequence is TGTGCCAGCAGCTCCAACAGGGCCGAGCAGTACTTC. As protein: CASSSNRAEQYF.

This clone was counted only a few times. V and J are TRBV11-3 and TRBJ2-7; TRBD2 agrees at 8 bases. This CDR3 has 15 residues. V lost 1 base and J lost 2; bases outside the gene matches: 4. Per the germline V gene, CDR1 is SGHNT and CDR2 is YENEEA. The CDR3 DNA reads TGTGCCAGCAGCTTAGTACTAGCGGACGCCTACGAGCAGTACTTC. Translated: CASSLVLADAYEQYF.

This chain links TRBV27 with TRBJ2-3; maybe TRBD1 (6 bases). Germline V gene lookup returns CDR1 MNHEY and CDR2 SMNVEV (reference sequence). Trimming pared 0 bases from V and 0 bases from J, leaving 13 bases between. This CDR3 comprises 17 residues. CDR3 protein: CASSLSGRGFSTDTQYF. The CDR3, as DNA: TGTGCCAGCAGTTTATCGGGCAGGGGATTTAGCACAGATACGCAGTATTTT.

The rearrangement links TRBV6-1 to TRBJ2-3, with a weak D call TRBD2 (6 bases). V lost 3 bases and J lost 3, with 16 bases in between. CDR1 is MNHNS, CDR2 SASEGT, per germline. This CDR3 has 16 residues. This CDR3 reads CASSDPSRLGTDTQYF. CDR3 DNA: TGTGCCAGCAGTGACCCGTCGAGACTAGGTACAGATACGCAGTATTTT.

The genes are TRBV11-1 and TRBJ2-5; maybe TRBD2 (7 bases). The V and J ends lost 5 bases and 5 bases respectively, with 24 bases between them. Germline V gene lookup returns CDR1 SGHAT and CDR2 FQDESV (reference sequence). The CDR3 is made up of 17 amino acids. The CDR3 sequence: CASSLSNRGGLRETQYF. The CDR3 DNA reads as TGTGCCAGCAGCCTCTCCAATAGGGGGGGCCTAAGGGAGACCCAGTACTTC.

The CDR3 protein is CASIRDRGDFYGYTF. The CDR3 DNA sequence: TGTGCCAGTATCCGGGACAGGGGAGATTTCTATGGCTACACCTTC. This sequence joins TRBV19 and TRBJ1-2; TRBD1 matches at 10 bases. The CDR3 is 15 residues long. CDR1 and CDR2 (germline): LNHDA, SQIVND (reference sequence). V shed 7 bases, J shed 4 bases, and the junction held 9 bases outside the gene matches.

This clone has a handful of counts. The chain couples TRBV2 to TRBJ1-2, with D possibly TRBD1 on 5 matching bases. Germline V gene sequence: CDR1 SNHLY, CDR2 FYNNEI. The CDR3 is made up of 12 amino acids. V lost 10 bases and J lost 4, with 13 bases in between. In nucleotides, the CDR3 is TGTGCCACCAGGGTCGGAGGCTATGGCTACACCTTC. Its translation is CATRVGGYGYTF. The whole variable domain, filled in from reference TRBV2 and TRBJ1-2, reads EPEVTQTPSHQVTQMGQEVILRCVPISNHLYFYWYRQILGQKVEFLVSFYNNEISEKSEIFDDQFSVERPDGSNFTLKIRSTKLEDSAMYFCATRVGGYGYTFGSGTRLTVV.

The gene calls are TRBV6-5 and TRBJ1-1; 7 bases agree with TRBD1. V trimming: 4 bases; J trimming: 9 bases; junction bases outside the gene matches: 8. CDR1 and CDR2 (germline): MNHEY, SVGAGI. This CDR3 region has 13 residues. DNA for the CDR3: TGTGCCAGCAGTTCCGCCCCGGGACAGAAAGCTTTCTTT. This sequence encodes CASSSAPGQKAFF.

The rearrangement links TRBV5-5 to TRBJ2-4; unclear D gene. This CDR3 has 15 residues. V was shortened by 0 bases and J by 0 bases, with 7 bases between the two germline ends. Per germline, CDR1 SGHKS and CDR2 YYEKEE (reference sequence). CDR3 residues: CASSLGRLAKNIQYF. The CDR3 bases are TGTGCCAGCAGCTTGGGTAGGCTAGCCAAAAACATTCAGTACTTC.

The chain has TRBV10-3 and TRBJ2-2; 8 bases line up with TRBD1. Trimming removed 10 bases from V and 0 bases from J; junction bases left unmatched: 7. The germline V gene encodes CDR1 ENHRY and CDR2 SYGVKD. The CDR3 totals 15 residues. In DNA, the CDR3 is TGTGCCACCGCGGGACAGGCCCCGAACACCGGGGAGCTGTTTTTT. Protein product: CATAGQAPNTGELFF.

This sequence joins TRBV30 and TRBJ1-2; no clear D. Germline CDR1 is GTSNPN and CDR2 is SVGIG (reference sequence). This CDR3 region has 13 residues. The V end lost 1 base, the J end lost 2 bases, and 8 bases lay between the germline ends. In DNA form, the CDR3 reads TGTGCCTGGAGTGCTTGGTTGAACTATGGCTACACCTTC. Its protein is CAWSAWLNYGYTF. Looking up the rest from reference TRBV30 and TRBJ1-2 gives the full variable domain: SQTIHQWPATLVQPVGSPLSLECTVEGTSNPNLYWYRQAAGRGLQLLFYSVGIGQISSEVPQNLSASRPQDRQFILSSKKLLLSDSGFYLCAWSAWLNYGYTFGSGTRLTVV.

The chain recombines TRBV5-6 with TRBJ1-3; D not resolved. Germline CDR1 is SGHDT and CDR2 is YYEEEE. The V and J ends lost 5 bases and 0 bases respectively, with 15 bases between them. This CDR3 is built from 16 residues. The DNA for the CDR3 is TGTGCCAGCAGTGCTTGGACGGGCCGCTCTGGAAACACCATATATTTT. It specifies CASSAWTGRSGNTIYF. The variable domain in full, with the rest retrieved from reference TRBV5-6 and TRBJ1-3, is DAGVTQSPTHLIKTRGQQVTLRCSPKSGHDTVSWYQQALGQGPQFIFQYYEEEERQRGNFPDRFSGHQFPNYSSELNVNALLLGDSALYLCASSAWTGRSGNTIYFGEGSWLTVV.

This clone is a singleton in its sample. The chain couples TRBV28 to TRBJ1-1, with D hard to call. CDR1 and CDR2 from the germline V gene are MDHEN and SYDVKM. V gave up 5 bases and J gave up 1 base, with 8 bases separating them. The CDR3 has 13 residues. DNA of the CDR3: TGTGCCAGCAGTGTCCCGGGGAACACTGAAGCTTTCTTT. It encodes CASSVPGNTEAFF.

Only one count was recorded for this clone. CDR3: CASSPNSGELFF. CDR3 sequence (DNA): TGTGCCAGCTCACCAAACTCCGGGGAGCTGTTTTTT. The chain joins TRBV18 to TRBJ2-2; D ambiguous. Germline V CDR1 and CDR2: KGHSH, LQKENI. The length of the CDR3 is 12 residues. V was trimmed by 2 bases and J by 6 bases, leaving 4 bases between them. Based on the CDR3 plus reference TRBV18 and TRBJ2-2, the full variable domain is NAGVMQNPRHLVRRRGQEARLRCSPMKGHSHVYWYRQLPEEGLKFMVYLQKENIIDESGMPKERFSAEFPKEGPSILRIQQVVRGDSAAYFCASSPNSGELFFGEGSRLTVL.

The rearrangement uses TRBV5-1 and TRBJ2-3; D is possibly TRBD1 or TRBD2 (5 bases each). V was clipped by 4 bases and J by 1 base, with 10 bases between them. Per germline, CDR1 SGHRS and CDR2 YFSETQ. The CDR3 is 14 amino acids. CDR3 DNA sequence: TGCGCCAGCAGCCCGGGGCAGGGCACAGATACGCAGTATTTT. Translation gives CASSPGQGTDTQYF.

The chain links TRBV28 to TRBJ1-1; D not resolved. Germline V gene lookup returns CDR1 MDHEN and CDR2 SYDVKM. The CDR3 totals 19 residues. Trimming took 2 bases from V and 1 from J, leaving 23 bases between them. CDR3 bases: TGTGCCAGCAGTTTAGTCCGGTTAACGGGGAGGGCTCAGAACACTGAAGCTTTCTTT. Translated: CASSLVRLTGRAQNTEAFF.